The rows below give T cell receptor beta chains drawn from one sample of a study of OX40 agonist ivuxolimab in advanced cancers. The protocol was immunoSEQ multiplex PCR, while the TCRdb copy is restricted to in-frame clones and leaves out a portion. The sample lists tens of thousands of clones, 80% to 90% occurring once. This specimen was CD4+ or CD8+ T cells sorted from blood, taken in a trial of the OX40 agonist ivuxolimab. The receptors were sampled from an adult with an advanced solid tumor such as melanoma, head and neck, liver or kidney cancer. CDR3s include the opening cysteine and the closing phenylalanine or tryptophan. Clone size, where shown, is once, few, many, or a class for clones that have expanded.

V | size | CDR3
TRBV7-6 | NA | CASSLVGPRETQYF
TRBV6-5 | NA | CASSYRSSNSGNTIYF
TRBV11-2 | NA | CASSLEQAGQSGGYTF
TRBV11-2 | once | CASSLGVLAVEQFF
TRBV11-3 | NA | CASSSLAGGGDGDTQYF
TRBV7-6 | once | CASSLVAGGPSEQFF
TRBV6-5 | NA | CASSLTDRLNTEAFF
TRBV11-1 | NA | CASSFPGQAPEAFF
TRBV30 | NA | CAWSPGFGLNNEQFF
TRBV7-9 | NA | CASSPTGTENTGELFF
TRBV10-3 | NA | CAISDWAEFQETQYF
TRBV5-6 | NA | CASSLTPNSYEQYF
TRBV7-2 | NA | CASSGGGSKNIQYF
TRBV29-1 | NA | CSVDLGTGGLGYEQYF
TRBV7-8 | NA | CASSPASGTQYF
TRBV7-8 | NA | CASSLGILTYEQYF
TRBV18 | NA | CASSPLGLDTGELFF
TRBV11-1 | NA | CASSPMLLATDTQYF
TRBV10-3 | NA | CAISAGGGGMGQETQYF
TRBV7-9 | NA | CASSRGTGDYGYTF
TRBV30 | NA | CALHNYRWTEAFF
TRBV28 | NA | CASSFSNSPLHF
TRBV6-5 | once | CASSYSASYEQYF
TRBV29-1 | NA | CSVETPGPTTQYF
TRBV7-9 | NA | CASSTWTGGSYNYGYTF
TRBV28 | few | CASSIYTSVRIDEQFF
TRBV11-2 | NA | CASGRVVEAFF
TRBV13 | NA | CASSPTGYGELFF
TRBV29-1 | NA | CSAWDREYEQYF
TRBV6-6 | NA | CASSYSTRGGDTQYF
TRBV5-8 | NA | CASSRPYYQGETQYF
TRBV14 | NA | CASSQPLFKDTQYF
TRBV7-3 | once | CASSLNANTGELFF
TRBV5-1 | NA | CASSRGLAGGLGEQYF
TRBV10-3 | NA | CAISSGTFQETQYF
TRBV30 | NA | CAWSVRPGDWPEAFF
TRBV30 | NA | CAWRGDRGSLYGYTF
TRBV11-2 | NA | CASSLIPGMNTEAFF
TRBV10-3 | NA | CAIRGLAGNEQYF
TRBV29-1 | NA | CSAAQTGGYTF
TRBV15 | once | CATSSQGVPGANVLTF
TRBV4-3 | NA | CASSQVGLSTDTQYF
TRBV5-1 | NA | CASSTGTSKTYEQYF
TRBV11-3 | NA | CATRDRERSYEQYF
TRBV6-6 | NA | CASSLVGRVTEAFF
TRBV5-4 | NA | CASSSVGGGETQYF
TRBV7-8 | NA | CASSLGAGRNYGYTF
TRBV7-2 | once | CASSLAPTSTDTQYF
TRBV7-6 | NA | CASSLEIAGGAPSTDTQYF
TRBV7-7 | NA | CASSLAKGTALNSQETQYF
TRBV6-6 | NA | CASSSSAYEQYF
TRBV5-6 | NA | CASSFTGPGETQYF
TRBV5-4 | NA | CASSPGQGAKNIQYF
TRBV29-1 | once | CSVEEGIAEAFF
TRBV28 | NA | CASSLGHANEQFF
TRBV7-2 | NA | CASSGKTSGGSYNEQFF
TRBV5-8 | NA | CASSLVYSYSPLHF
TRBV18 | NA | CASSSGENSYNEQFF
TRBV7-2 | few | CASSQEIVAQGAVYEQYF
TRBV7-6 | few | CASSVRDQDTQYF